A single sample is the source of the 22 T cell receptor beta chains below, sequenced in a study of cytomegalovirus exposure and HLA in healthy donors. It was with 60 Vbeta and 13 Jbeta primers that the PCR ran. Profiling relied on immunoSEQ multiplex PCR, and the TCRdb table lists in-frame clones only, not all of them. With around 50,000 clones in the sample, the ten largest clones hold less than 15%. The sample consisted of PBMCs. These receptors were taken from a woman in her thirties in good health and CMV-seropositive.

The chain links TRBV5-1 to TRBJ1-1; no definite D call. The CDR3 totals 14 residues. Trimming left V 3 bases short and J 3 bases short, with 12 bases between. Germline-derived CDR1 and CDR2 are SGHRS and YFSETQ. CDR3 nucleotides: TGCGCCAGCAGCTCCGCCTTCCGGGACACTGAAGCTTTCTTT. It encodes CASSSAFRDTEAFF.

V and J are TRBV20-1 and TRBJ1-1; D unresolved. The CDR3 runs to 10 residues. Germline V lookup: CDR1 DFQATT, CDR2 SNEGSKA (reference sequence). The V end was cut by 3 bases, the J end by 8 bases, with 7 bases between. DNA of the CDR3: TGCAGTGCTAGTCGCCAGGAAGCTTTCTTT. It codes for CSASRQEAFF.

The gene calls are TRBV5-7 and TRBJ2-7; 8 bases agree with TRBD1. TRBV5-7 is filed as an ORF, its function uncertain. Losses at the gene ends were 0 bases for V and 5 bases for J; bases not matched to a gene: 7. This CDR3 is 15 amino acids long. The CDR3 protein is CASSLGSGGCDEQYF. CDR3 DNA: TGTGCCAGCAGCTTGGGATCAGGGGGCTGCGACGAGCAGTACTTC.

This chain uses TRBV15 with TRBJ1-5, with D perhaps TRBD1 (5 bases). Per germline, CDR1 LNHNV and CDR2 YYDKDF (reference sequence). This CDR3 is 17 amino acids long. Trimming took 0 bases from V and 0 from J, leaving 12 bases between them. The CDR3 protein is CATSRDRQGYSNQPQHF. DNA of the CDR3: TGTGCCACCAGCAGAGATAGGCAGGGTTATAGCAATCAGCCCCAGCATTTT. The full variable domain, in which reference TRBV15 and TRBJ1-5 provide the parts outside the CDR3, is DAMVIQNPRYQVTQFGKPVTLSCSQTLNHNVMYWYQQKSSQAPKLLFHYYDKDFNNEADTPDNFQSRRPNTSFCFLDIRSPGLGDTAMYLCATSRDRQGYSNQPQHFGDGTRLSIL.

Written as DNA, the CDR3 is TGTGCCAGCAGTTTACGTGCTACCTACGAGCAGTACTTC. This encodes CASSLRATYEQYF. V is TRBV27 and J is TRBJ2-7; D not certain. Looked up from germline, CDR1 is MNHEY and CDR2 is SMNVEV (reference sequence). V was trimmed by 2 bases and J by 2 bases, leaving 7 bases between them. The CDR3 consists of 13 residues.

As regards this clone: Germline and junction disagree at one end, which may indicate a read error. The V call is TRBV7-7, the J call TRBJ2-7; TRBD2 might be the D (6 bases). CDR1 and CDR2 (germline): SSHAT, FNYEAQ (reference sequence). This CDR3 has 20 residues. The CDR3 is CASSFPMGPSGPPGAYEQYF. In DNA, the CDR3 is TGTGCTAGCAGCTTCCCTATGGGGCCTTCCGGGCCCCCGGGGGCCTACGAGCAGTACTTC. The full variable domain, in which reference TRBV7-7 and TRBJ2-7 provide the parts outside the CDR3, is GAGVSQSPRYKVTKRGQDVTLRCDPISSHATLYWYQQALGQGPEFLTYFNYEAQPDKSGLPSDRFSAERPEGSISTLTIQRTEQRDSAMYRCASSFPMGPSGPPGAYEQYFGPGTRLTVT.

This rearrangement joins TRBV7-8 to TRBJ2-7; 9 bases are a match to TRBD2. This CDR3 region has 16 residues. Germline V gene lookup returns CDR1 SGHVS and CDR2 FQNEAQ. V gave up 1 base and J gave up 5 bases; unmatched junction bases: 9. CDR3 DNA sequence: TGTGCCAGCAGCTTAGAAGGGCGGCGGGAGGGCCACGAGCAGTACTTC. Translation gives CASSLEGRREGHEQYF.

The rearrangement joins TRBV5-1 to TRBJ2-2; D possibly corresponds to TRBD1 (6 bases). This CDR3 has 14 amino acids. V lost 4 bases to trimming and J lost 3 bases, with 10 bases between them. Germline CDR1 and CDR2: SGHRS and YFSETQ. The CDR3 sequence is CASSRTVYTGELFF. The CDR3 bases are TGCGCCAGCAGCAGGACAGTTTACACCGGGGAGCTGTTTTTT.

The chain recombines TRBV18 with TRBJ1-2; possibly TRBD1 for D (6 bases). There are 13 residues in the CDR3. CDR1 KGHSH and CDR2 LQKENI come from the germline V gene. The V end lost 5 bases, the J end lost 0 bases, and 7 bases lay between the germline ends. This CDR3 reads CASSGQSNYGYTF. CDR3 nucleotide sequence: TGTGCCAGCTCAGGACAGTCTAACTATGGCTACACCTTC.

In the case of this clone: The germline gene is not matched at one end of the junction; a read error may be the cause. The V call is TRBV7-7, the J call TRBJ2-7, with a possible D match to TRBD1 (6 bases). Germline V gives CDR1 SSHAT, CDR2 FNYEAQ (reference sequence). This CDR3 region has 13 residues. CDR3 protein: CASSLLGAREQYF. Here the CDR3 DNA reads TGTGCTAGCAGCTTGCTGGGGGCCCGCGAGCAGTACTTC.

This chain links TRBV6-1 with TRBJ2-5, with TRBD1 as a possible D gene (5 bases). V lost 1 base, J lost 5 bases, and 14 bases lay in between. From germline, CDR1 is MNHNS and CDR2 SASEGT. The CDR3 spans 15 residues. The CDR3 protein is CASSEGLRVWETQYF. The CDR3 DNA sequence: TGTGCCAGCAGTGAAGGGCTCAGGGTGTGGGAGACCCAGTACTTC.

The chain recombines TRBV30 with TRBJ2-5, with TRBD1 identical over 7 bases. The CDR3 runs to 14 residues. The trim removed 1 base at V and 5 bases at J, leaving 7 bases unmatched. CDR1 is GTSNPN and CDR2 is SVGIG in the germline V gene (reference sequence). The CDR3: CAWSAQGGVETQYF. CDR3 DNA: TGTGCCTGGAGTGCTCAAGGGGGCGTGGAGACCCAGTACTTC.

V is TRBV25-1 and J is TRBJ1-5; 9 bases are a match to TRBD1. This CDR3 spans 14 amino acids. After removal of 11 bases from V and 5 bases from J, the junction contained 10 bases not matched to a gene. The germline V gene has CDR1 MGHDK and CDR2 SYGVNS. CDR3 sequence reads: CAYRGREGYQPQHF. CDR3 DNA sequence: TGTGCCTACAGGGGGCGCGAAGGCTATCAGCCCCAGCATTTT.

The chain combines TRBV27 with TRBJ2-4; D possibly corresponds to TRBD2 (6 bases). CDR3 length: 14 residues. Germline V CDR1 and CDR2: MNHEY, SMNVEV (reference sequence). V was cut by 1 base and J by 7 bases, with 11 bases left in between. In DNA, the CDR3 is TGTGCCAGCAGTTTATTCGGGGGTGACAACATTCAGTACTTC. This gives the protein CASSLFGGDNIQYF.

J is TRBJ1-5 and V is TRBV7-2; unclear D gene. V lost 1 base, J lost 0 bases, and 7 bases lay in between. Germline assignment: CDR1 SGHTA and CDR2 FQGNSA. The CDR3 is 15 residues long. DNA for the CDR3: TGTGCCAGCAGCTTAGTCTACGGTAGCAATCAGCCCCAGCATTTT. Protein sequence: CASSLVYGSNQPQHF.

This sequence joins TRBV7-2 and TRBJ1-2; D unresolved. Germline CDR1 SGHTA, CDR2 FQGNSA. The V end was cut by 7 bases, the J end by 0 bases, with 12 bases between. The CDR3 consists of 14 residues. The CDR3 sequence: CASKAWASNYGYTF. CDR3 DNA sequence: TGTGCCAGCAAGGCATGGGCCTCTAACTATGGCTACACCTTC.

The V call is TRBV5-1, the J call TRBJ2-7; 8 bases line up with TRBD2. The CDR3 sequence is 15 residues long. The ends lost 4 bases at V and 3 bases at J; junction bases unmatched: 9. From germline, CDR1 is SGHRS and CDR2 YFSETQ. CDR3 amino acids: CASSPTGTRSYEQYF. The CDR3 nucleotides read TGCGCCAGCAGCCCGACCGGGACTAGAAGCTACGAGCAGTACTTC.

The rearrangement joins TRBV9 to TRBJ1-2; 9 positions match TRBD1. V dropped 2 bases and J dropped 5; count of bases not matched to a gene: 4. The CDR3 has 14 amino acids. CDR1 SGDLS and CDR2 YYNGEE come from the germline V gene. This CDR3 reads CASSVGTGRYGYTF. CDR3 nucleotide sequence: TGTGCCAGCAGCGTGGGGACAGGGAGATATGGCTACACCTTC.

This chain links TRBV5-1 with TRBJ2-7; 7 nucleotides line up with TRBD1. Per germline, CDR1 SGHRS and CDR2 YFSETQ. There are 13 residues in the CDR3. Unmatched junction bases numbered 6, after V lost 4 bases and J lost 5 bases. CDR3 bases: TGCGCCAGCAGCGTGACAGGGTGGCACGAGCAGTACTTC. As protein: CASSVTGWHEQYF.

Written as DNA, the CDR3 is TGCGCCAGCAGCTCCGGGACAGGGAATCAGCCCCAGCATTTT. Translation gives CASSSGTGNQPQHF. The chain is built from TRBV5-1 and TRBJ1-5; 9 nucleotides line up with TRBD1. This CDR3 has 14 amino acids. The ends lost 3 bases at V and 4 bases at J; junction bases unmatched: 2. Germline V gives CDR1 SGHRS, CDR2 YFSETQ.

The rearrangement uses TRBV11-3 and TRBJ1-1, with TRBD1 as a possible D gene (6 bases). CDR1 and CDR2 from the germline V gene are SGHNT and YENEEA. With 5 bases removed from V and 1 base from J, the gap between germline ends came to 11 bases. This CDR3 is 14 amino acids long. CDR3 DNA: TGTGCCAGCAGCGCAGGGGTGGCGAACACTGAAGCTTTCTTT. Its translation is CASSAGVANTEAFF.

The rearrangement joins TRBV5-1 to TRBJ2-3; weak D call: TRBD2 (6 bases). The germline V gene encodes CDR1 SGHRS and CDR2 YFSETQ. The V gene lost 2 bases and the J gene lost 2 bases, with 15 bases spanning the gap. CDR3 length: 16 residues. CDR3 region: CASSFEASAPTDTQYF. DNA of the CDR3: TGCGCCAGCAGCTTCGAGGCTAGCGCTCCCACAGATACGCAGTATTTT.